The clone carrying this T cell receptor beta chain has ten or more counts. Its specificity is unknown. These data are taken from a study of T-cell reconstitution after alpha-beta-depleted transplantation in children. Regarding the study as a whole: After transplant, high TCRbeta diversity at day 60 in some patients arose from surviving recipient T cells and thymic progenitors. Several hundred graft clones that had expanded were reportedly the source of alpha-beta T cells about two months after transplant. After one year, T-cell counts and TCRbeta diversity mostly came from new T cells.

The CDR3 totals 13 residues. Germline assignment: CDR1 DFQATT and CDR2 SNEGSKA (reference sequence). V lost 2 bases to trimming and J lost 0 bases, with 7 bases between them. A TCRbeta library incorporating unique molecular identifiers was prepared. TCRdb used MiXCR to reprocess the PCR reads, holding one entry per CDR3 protein. The sample has fewer than 20,000 distinct CDR3 sequences; over 5% are singletons. The sample in question was PBMCs, obtained before TCRalphabeta/CD19-depleted stem cell transplant. This receptor was taken from a boy aged 10-17 years with acute lymphoblastic leukemia, due to receive a stem cell transplant. The chain recombines TRBV20-1 with TRBJ1-1; possibly TRBD1 for D (5 bases). CDR3 sequence (DNA): TGCAGTGCTAGACGACAGTTGAACACTGAAGCTTTCTTT. This translates into CSARRQLNTEAFF.